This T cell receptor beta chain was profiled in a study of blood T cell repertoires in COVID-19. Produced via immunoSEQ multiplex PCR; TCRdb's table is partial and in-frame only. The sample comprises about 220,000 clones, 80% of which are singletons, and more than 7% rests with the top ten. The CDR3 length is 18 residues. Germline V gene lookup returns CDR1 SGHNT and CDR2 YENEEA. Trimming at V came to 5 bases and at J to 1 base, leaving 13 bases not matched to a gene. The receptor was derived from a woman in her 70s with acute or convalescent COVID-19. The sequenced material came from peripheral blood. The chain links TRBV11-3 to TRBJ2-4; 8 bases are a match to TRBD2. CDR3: CASSLRGGLSQAKNIQYF. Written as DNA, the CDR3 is TGTGCCAGCAGCCTACGGGGGGGCCTCAGCCAGGCCAAAAACATTCAGTACTTC.